A single sample is the source of the 24 T cell receptor beta chains below, sequenced in a study of shared clonotypes between healthy human individuals. Clones were read by immunoSEQ multiplex PCR, and TCRdb kept only the in-frame ones, dropping some. The sample consists of about 980,000 clones, about three quarters of them appearing once. Sequenced: memory CD4+ T cells sorted from blood. Subset specified: CD45RA-negative fraction. These receptors all come from a young man in good health.

The J gene is TRBJ1-1, the V gene TRBV30, with D possibly matching TRBD1 (5 bases). V gave up 7 bases and J gave up 5 bases, with 17 bases separating them. Germline loops: CDR1 GTSNPN, CDR2 SVGIG (reference sequence). There are 13 residues in the CDR3. The CDR3: CASRRDFWTEAFF. The CDR3 nucleotides are TGTGCCTCCCGACGGGACTTTTGGACTGAAGCTTTCTTT.

CDR3 amino acids: CASSDGQGDRYTF. In nucleotides, the CDR3 is TGTGCCAGCAGTGATGGTCAGGGGGATCGCTACACCTTC. The genes are TRBV2 and TRBJ1-2; 7 bases line up with TRBD1. Germline V gives CDR1 SNHLY, CDR2 FYNNEI. CDR3 size: 13 residues. After removal of 3 bases from V and 9 bases from J, the junction contained 7 bases not matched to a gene. Full variable domain (remainder filled in from reference TRBV2 and TRBJ1-2): EPEVTQTPSHQVTQMGQEVILRCVPISNHLYFYWYRQILGQKVEFLVSFYNNEISEKSEIFDDQFSVERPDGSNFTLKIRSTKLEDSAMYFCASSDGQGDRYTFGSGTRLTVV.

This clone was detected once. The chain joins TRBV6-5 to TRBJ1-1; weak D call: TRBD1 (5 bases). This CDR3 has 16 amino acids. Per germline, CDR1 MNHEY and CDR2 SVGAGI. Trimming removed 0 bases from V and 1 base from J, with 12 bases in between. As DNA, the CDR3 is TGTGCCAGCAGTTACTCCGATTATGGGGGGAACACTGAAGCTTTCTTT. This translates into CASSYSDYGGNTEAFF.

V is TRBV5-1 and J is TRBJ2-1, with D perhaps matching TRBD2 (6 bases). Germline V CDR1 and CDR2: SGHRS, YFSETQ. The CDR3 covers 11 residues. Trimming stripped 4 bases from V and 9 bases from J, with 8 bases between. This chain's CDR3 is CASSREAEQFF. The DNA of the CDR3 is TGCGCCAGCAGCAGGGAGGCTGAGCAGTTCTTC.

This clone was seen a single time. The V gene is TRBV5-6, the J gene TRBJ2-1; 11 nucleotides align to TRBD1. Germline V lookup: CDR1 SGHDT, CDR2 YYEEEE. V gave up 4 bases and J gave up 4 bases; unmatched junction bases: 4. The CDR3 runs to 15 residues. CDR3: CASSLGQGGYNEQFF. In nucleotides, the CDR3 is TGTGCCAGCAGCCTGGGACAGGGGGGATACAATGAGCAGTTCTTC.

The chain couples TRBV5-1 to TRBJ1-6, with D hard to call. CDR1 is SGHRS and CDR2 is YFSETQ in the germline V gene. V was shortened by 0 bases and J by 7 bases, with 11 bases between the two germline ends. The CDR3 contains 15 residues. Written as DNA, the CDR3 is TGCGCCAGCAGCTTGGGTGGGGTAGGCAATTCACCCCTCCACTTT. Translated, it gives CASSLGGVGNSPLHF.

V usage is TRBV6-1 and J usage is TRBJ2-7; 10 positions agree with TRBD1. The germline V gene has CDR1 MNHNS and CDR2 SASEGT. The CDR3 contains 15 residues. After removal of 7 bases from V and 0 bases from J, the junction contained 6 bases not matched to a gene. The CDR3 loop is CASMRDRGDSYEQYF. The CDR3 coding sequence is TGTGCCAGCATGAGGGACAGGGGAGACTCCTACGAGCAGTACTTC.

This chain joins TRBV7-9 and TRBJ2-7; perhaps TRBD2 as D (7 bases). V dropped 1 base and J dropped 4 bases, with 17 bases sitting between them. This CDR3 comprises 16 residues. Germline V gives CDR1 SEHNR, CDR2 FQNEAQ (reference sequence). CDR3 amino acids: CASSLGGGAGRYEQYF. The DNA for the CDR3 is TGTGCCAGCAGCTTAGGAGGGGGGGCTGGTAGGTACGAGCAGTACTTC.

This chain joins TRBV5-4 and TRBJ2-7; tentatively, D is TRBD1 or TRBD2 (5 bases each). CDR1 and CDR2 (germline): SGHNT, YYREEE (reference sequence). The length of the CDR3 is 12 residues. V was pared by 4 bases and J by 2 bases, with 7 bases between. CDR3 amino acids: CASSRGPYEQYF. CDR3 coding DNA: TGTGCCAGCAGCAGGGGACCCTACGAGCAGTACTTC.

The J gene is TRBJ2-3, the V gene TRBV9; TRBD2 agrees at 8 bases. The J segment lost 4 bases and the V segment lost 7 bases, leaving 8 bases of the junction unmatched. This CDR3 contains 14 residues. Germline V gene sequence: CDR1 SGDLS, CDR2 YYNGEE. The CDR3 region is CASEAGGKSDTQYF. In DNA form, the CDR3 reads TGTGCCAGCGAGGCGGGAGGAAAGTCAGATACGCAGTATTTT.

This clone was seen at least ten times. The same CDR3 is also encoded by other DNA sequences in this sample. The rearrangement uses TRBV5-1 and TRBJ2-7; 10 nucleotides align to TRBD1. Germline assignment: CDR1 SGHRS and CDR2 YFSETQ. With 4 bases clipped from V and 6 bases from J, the junction kept 7 bases outside the gene matches. The length of the CDR3 is 14 residues. The CDR3 DNA sequence: TGCGCCAGCAGCCTTGACAGGGGGCGCCTCGAGCAGTACTTC. Translated, it gives CASSLDRGRLEQYF.

The chain employs TRBV5-1 and TRBJ1-5; 7 bases agree with TRBD1. V gave up 5 bases and J gave up 6 bases; unmatched junction bases: 5. This CDR3 has 13 residues. CDR1 is SGHRS and CDR2 is YFSETQ in the germline V gene. The CDR3, as DNA: TGCGCCAGCAGAAAGGGGGCAAGTCAGCCCCAGCATTTT. This codes for CASRKGASQPQHF. The complete variable domain, with remaining parts taken from reference TRBV5-1 and TRBJ1-5, reads KAGVTQTPRYLIKTRGQQVTLSCSPISGHRSVSWYQQTPGQGLQFLFEYFSETQRNKGNFPGRFSGRQFSNSRSEMNVSTLELGDSALYLCASRKGASQPQHFGDGTRLSIL.

V is TRBV10-1 and J is TRBJ2-1, with 10 bases lining up with TRBD2. The CDR3 sequence is 16 residues long. CDR1 is WNHNN, CDR2 SYGVQD, per germline (reference sequence). Trimming cost V 0 bases and J 7 bases; bases outside gene matches: 6. The CDR3 bases are TGCGCCAGCAGTGAGTCGAGGTCGACTAGCGGGAATGAGCAGTTCTTC. Residues: CASSESRSTSGNEQFF.

The V call is TRBV5-1, the J call TRBJ1-1, with 7 nucleotides matching TRBD1. Trimming cost V 4 bases and J 4 bases; bases outside gene matches: 7. The germline V gene encodes CDR1 SGHRS and CDR2 YFSETQ. This CDR3 is built from 14 residues. In nucleotides, the CDR3 is TGCGCCAGCAGCACCGAGGACAGGCTCACTGAAGCTTTCTTT. Translating gives CASSTEDRLTEAFF.

This clone was counted only a few times. V and J are TRBV11-2 and TRBJ2-3; TRBD2 agrees at 8 bases. The germline V gene encodes CDR1 SGHAT and CDR2 FQNNGV. CDR3 size: 15 residues. V shed 5 bases and J 2 bases; nucleotides not matched to a gene: 6. The CDR3 spells CASSPGGHATDTQYF. The CDR3 coding sequence is TGTGCCAGCAGCCCGGGGGGGCATGCCACAGATACGCAGTATTTT.

This clone was seen a handful of times. The chain recombines TRBV19 with TRBJ2-3, with no clear D. The CDR3 loop spans 12 amino acids. Germline assignment: CDR1 LNHDA and CDR2 SQIVND (reference sequence). Trimming left V 7 bases short and J 0 bases short, with 5 bases between. CDR3 sequence: CASTGSTDTQYF. Here the CDR3 DNA reads TGTGCCAGTACCGGGAGCACAGATACGCAGTATTTT.

This clone has more than one count but fewer than ten. The gene calls are TRBV6-6 and TRBJ2-3; the D is unclear. The CDR3 length is 13 residues. Germline CDR1 is MNHNY and CDR2 is SVGAGI (reference sequence). Deletions cut 6 bases from V and 2 bases from J, with 9 bases between. The chain's CDR3 is CASRYRATDTQYF. CDR3 in DNA: TGTGCCAGCAGATACCGGGCCACAGATACGCAGTATTTT.

This sequence joins TRBV5-4 and TRBJ2-7; TRBD1 might be the D (9 bases). The V and J ends lost 3 bases and 7 bases respectively, with 20 bases between them. The CDR3 runs to 15 residues. Germline V CDR1 and CDR2: SGHNT, YYREEE (reference sequence). CDR3 loop: CASSYGGDRAREQYF. CDR3 coding DNA: TGTGCCAGCAGCTACGGGGGGGACAGGGCAAGGGAGCAGTACTTC.

CDR3 sequence reads: CASSLAGTATYNEQFF. The CDR3 region has the DNA TGTGCCAGCAGCTTGGCCGGGACAGCCACCTACAATGAGCAGTTCTTC. The rearrangement links TRBV5-4 to TRBJ2-1; 7 nucleotides match TRBD1. Per germline, CDR1 SGHNT and CDR2 YYREEE (reference sequence). Trimming removed 0 bases from V and 2 bases from J; junction bases left unmatched: 5. The CDR3 runs to 16 residues. Using reference TRBV5-4 and TRBJ2-1 for the parts outside the CDR3, the full variable domain is ETGVTQSPTHLIKTRGQQVTLRCSSQSGHNTVSWYQQALGQGPQFIFQYYREEENGRGNFPPRFSGLQFPNYSSELNVNALELDDSALYLCASSLAGTATYNEQFFGPGTRLTVL.

About this clone itself: Other DNA sequences in the sample encode the same CDR3. The V gene is TRBV5-1, the J gene TRBJ2-7; D call uncertain. The ends were cut back, 0 bases at V and 3 bases at J, with 4 bases in the middle. This CDR3 region has 12 residues. The germline gives CDR1 SGHRS, CDR2 YFSETQ. The CDR3 is CASSLDNYEQYF. Written as DNA, the CDR3 is TGCGCCAGCAGCTTGGACAACTACGAGCAGTACTTC.

This clone was detected a few times. This chain connects TRBV7-8 to TRBJ1-1; perhaps TRBD1 as D (6 bases). This CDR3 region has 13 residues. V lost 5 bases to trimming and J lost 3 bases, with 10 bases between them. Germline lookup yields CDR1 SGHVS and CDR2 FQNEAQ. The CDR3 region has the DNA TGTGCCAGCAGCGCGACAGGATACACTGAAGCTTTCTTT. Residues: CASSATGYTEAFF.

This chain uses TRBV10-1 with TRBJ2-1; no firm D call. This CDR3 region has 13 residues. V was shortened by 2 bases and J by 3 bases, with 5 bases between the two germline ends. The germline gives CDR1 WNHNN, CDR2 SYGVQD (reference sequence). CDR3 nucleotide sequence: TGCGCCAGCAGTGAGGGGTTCTACAATGAGCAGTTCTTC. As protein: CASSEGFYNEQFF.

The chain couples TRBV19 to TRBJ2-2, with 9 bases identical to TRBD2. From germline, CDR1 is LNHDA and CDR2 SQIVND (reference sequence). V dropped 0 bases and J dropped 6; count of bases not matched to a gene: 5. This CDR3 comprises 16 residues. The CDR3, as DNA: TGTGCCAGTAGTATAGATAGAGCGGGAGGTCCCGGGGAGCTGTTTTTT. Amino acids: CASSIDRAGGPGELFF.

The V call is TRBV6-1, the J call TRBJ2-1; TRBD1 aligns across 10 bases. This CDR3 has 16 residues. Germline-derived CDR1 and CDR2 are MNHNS and SASEGT. V gave up 4 bases and J gave up 6 bases; unmatched junction bases: 9. The CDR3, as DNA: TGTGCCAGCAGTGCTTTGTGGGGACAGGGGTCCAATGAGCAGTTCTTC. Translated: CASSALWGQGSNEQFF.